Presented here are 8 T cell receptor beta chains from one specimen sequenced in a study of shared clonotypes between healthy human individuals. Some clones are missing from TCRdb's copy, which holds only in-frame ones; the method was immunoSEQ multiplex PCR. The table records just under 350,000 clones, roughly 80% of them present only once. The sequencing sample was made of memory CD4+ T cells sorted from blood. Noted subset: CD45RA-negative fraction. The receptors here all came from a young man in good health.

The chain joins TRBV7-2 to TRBJ2-2; D unclear. The CDR3 has 12 amino acids. Trimming shortened V by 3 bases and J by 5 bases, and 4 bases separated the two germline ends. Germline V lookup: CDR1 SGHTA, CDR2 FQGNSA. In nucleotides, the CDR3 is TGTGCCAGCAGCTTGGCTACCGGGGAGCTGTTTTTT. Translating gives CASSLATGELFF.

The chain is built from TRBV28 and TRBJ1-5; D possibly corresponds to TRBD1 (5 bases). The CDR3 contains 14 residues. Germline V gives CDR1 MDHEN, CDR2 SYDVKM. Trimming shortened V by 5 bases and J by 3 bases, and 11 bases separated the two germline ends. Here the CDR3 reads CASSLGTDNQPQHF. The DNA of the CDR3 is TGTGCCAGCAGTCTCGGGACGGACAATCAGCCCCAGCATTTT.

There are a few counts of this clone. The chain joins TRBV5-1 to TRBJ2-1; 9 nucleotides agree with TRBD1. The J segment lost 6 bases and the V segment lost 3 bases, leaving 19 bases of the junction unmatched. The germline CDR1 and CDR2 sequences are SGHRS and YFSETQ. The CDR3 is 19 amino acids. This CDR3 reads CASSSRQGGVAGVSNEQFF. The CDR3 DNA is TGCGCCAGCAGCTCCCGACAGGGGGGTGTCGCGGGAGTCTCCAATGAGCAGTTCTTC.

The gene calls are TRBV18 and TRBJ1-5; 8 bases map to TRBD1. The CDR3 extends over 15 amino acids. The germline V gene encodes CDR1 KGHSH and CDR2 LQKENI. The V gene end was trimmed by 6 bases and the J gene end by 1 base; junction bases not matched to a gene: 5. The CDR3 region is CASSQGQASNQPQHF. In nucleotides, the CDR3 is TGTGCCAGCTCGCAGGGACAGGCAAGCAATCAGCCCCAGCATTTT.

This chain joins TRBV11-1 and TRBJ1-2, with 12 bases lining up with TRBD1. Germline-derived CDR1 and CDR2 are SGHAT and FQDESV (reference sequence). This CDR3 has 17 amino acids. V shed 5 bases and J 5 bases; nucleotides not matched to a gene: 12. In nucleotides, the CDR3 is TGTGCCAGCAGCACGGGACAGGGGGCTGGGGCGGATTATGGCTACACCTTC. Encoded protein: CASSTGQGAGADYGYTF.

This chain joins TRBV7-2 and TRBJ2-7, with D tentatively TRBD1 or TRBD2 (5 bases each). Germline V gives CDR1 SGHTA, CDR2 FQGNSA. This CDR3 is 15 amino acids long. V lost 1 base to trimming and J lost 5 bases, with 15 bases between them. As DNA, the CDR3 is TGTGCCAGCAGCTTAGAAGGCAGGGAGTATGACGAGCAGTACTTC. It encodes CASSLEGREYDEQYF. The variable domain in full, with the rest retrieved from reference TRBV7-2 and TRBJ2-7, is GAGVSQSPSNKVTEKGKDVELRCDPISGHTALYWYRQSLGQGLEFLIYFQGNSAPDKSGLPSDRFSAERTGGSVSTLTIQRTQQEDSAVYLCASSLEGREYDEQYFGPGTRLTVT.

The genes are TRBV4-3 and TRBJ1-6; no definite D call. Trimming took off 0 bases at V and 6 bases at J, with 9 bases between the two ends. The CDR3 runs to 15 residues. CDR1 and CDR2 (germline): LGHNA, YSLEER. CDR3 loop: CASSQEVQRNSPLHF. The CDR3 DNA reads as TGCGCCAGCAGCCAAGAAGTCCAGCGTAATTCACCCCTCCACTTT.

The rearrangement links TRBV6-1 to TRBJ1-5; 8 bases line up with TRBD1. Germline CDR1 reads MNHNS; CDR2 reads SASEGT. V was pared by 1 base and J by 3 bases, with 5 bases of the junction left unmatched. There are 16 residues in the CDR3. The CDR3 sequence is CASSEGRTGSNQPQHF. The CDR3 DNA reads TGTGCCAGCAGTGAAGGTCGGACAGGGTCCAATCAGCCCCAGCATTTT.